These 20 T cell receptor beta chains originate from one sample sequenced in a study of read filtering for tumor transcriptome and immune sequencing. This library used 300 to 500 ng RNA and molecular barcoded adaptors spanning alpha/delta and beta/gamma chains. TCRdb reanalysed the reads using MiXCR and keeps one entry per CDR3 protein. The sample has more than 55,000 distinct CDR3 sequences; more than 20% are singletons. Input material: a population of CD138-negative cells sorted from bone marrow. The receptors were sampled from a donor at least 40 years old with multiple myeloma.

The chain has TRBV5-4 and TRBJ2-5; 8 bases are a match to TRBD2. Germline V CDR1 and CDR2: SGHNT, YYREEE (reference sequence). The trim removed 3 bases at V and 3 bases at J, leaving 4 bases unmatched. The length of the CDR3 is 14 residues. CDR3 nucleotides: TGTGCCAGCAGCTCACCAGCGGGGGAAGAGACCCAGTACTTC. Translation: CASSSPAGEETQYF.

This clonotype was detected only once. This may arise from a read error, as a much more abundant clone is one base away. This chain links TRBV3-1 with TRBJ2-7; no clear D. This CDR3 comprises 15 residues. V lost 3 bases and J 1 base, leaving 13 bases between the germline ends. Germline lookup yields CDR1 LGHDT and CDR2 YNNKEL (reference sequence). The CDR3 nucleotides are TGTGCCAGCAGCCAGTACAGCCTGGGTTCCTACGAGCAGTACTTC. The encoded protein is CASSQYSLGSYEQYF.

The chain employs TRBV11-2 and TRBJ2-3, with D perhaps being TRBD1 or TRBD2 (5 bases each). V was pared by 5 bases and J by 2 bases, with 23 bases between. CDR3 length equals 18 residues. Germline V gene sequence: CDR1 SGHAT, CDR2 FQNNGV. CDR3 in DNA: TGTGCCAGCAGCGGGGGAACCGACAGCTTTCCTAACACAGATACGCAGTATTTT. Protein sequence: CASSGGTDSFPNTDTQYF.

As concerns this clonotype: This may stem from a read error, because a much larger clone lies one nucleotide away. This chain joins TRBV19 and TRBJ2-2; D not resolved. V was pared by 1 base and J by 4 bases, with 13 bases between. Germline V gives CDR1 LNHDA, CDR2 SQIVND (reference sequence). The CDR3 length is 16 residues. The CDR3 bases are TGTGCCAGTAGTATAGGTTTGGTCCGCAGCACCGGGGAGCTGTTTTTT. As protein: CASSIGLVRSTGELFF.

This clonotype was found many times. In DNA form, the CDR3 reads TGTGCCAGCAGCTTCCTTAGTGGCACCGGGGAGCTGTTTTTT. As protein: CASSFLSGTGELFF. This chain uses TRBV5-5 with TRBJ2-2; D gene uncertain. This CDR3 contains 14 residues. Germline values: CDR1 SGHKS, CDR2 YYEKEE (reference sequence). V lost 2 bases, J lost 4 bases, and 9 bases lay in between. Combining the CDR3 with reference TRBV5-5 and TRBJ2-2 gives the whole variable domain DAGVTQSPTHLIKTRGQQVTLRCSPISGHKSVSWYQQVLGQGPQFIFQYYEKEERGRGNFPDRFSARQFPNYSSELNVNALLLGDSALYLCASSFLSGTGELFFGEGSRLTVL.

This clonotype showed up many times. The gene calls are TRBV5-4 and TRBJ2-1, with 7 positions matching TRBD1. The germline V gene has CDR1 SGHNT and CDR2 YYREEE (reference sequence). The CDR3 has 16 amino acids. V was clipped by 3 bases and J by 7 bases; unmatched bases: 13. CDR3: CASSSARVGGLNEQFF. CDR3 sequence (DNA): TGTGCCAGCAGCTCGGCCCGCGTAGGGGGCCTGAATGAGCAGTTCTTC.

Worth noting for this clonotype: A much larger clone differs by one base, so this may be a read error. The CDR3 loop is CSARITGNEQFF. The CDR3, as DNA: TGCAGTGCTAGAATCACAGGGAATGAGCAGTTCTTC. The V call is TRBV20-1, the J call TRBJ2-1; D may be TRBD1 (6 bases). CDR1 is DFQATT, CDR2 SNEGSKA, per germline (reference sequence). This CDR3 has 12 residues. V shed 2 bases and J shed 7 bases, with 9 bases lying between them.

This clonotype was observed a handful of times. Since a much larger clone is just one base distant, this may be a read error. The chain couples TRBV4-1 to TRBJ1-4; D is possibly TRBD1 (6 bases). CDR1 and CDR2 (germline): MGHRA, YSYEKL. This CDR3 region has 16 residues. The ends were cut back, 4 bases at V and 8 bases at J, with 20 bases in the middle. Here the CDR3 reads CASSRDIGGAGEKLFF. CDR3 in DNA: TGCGCCAGCAGCCGAGATATTGGGGGCGCGGGGGAAAAACTGTTTTTT.

On this clonotype itself: This CDR3 fails to terminate in the conserved phenylalanine or tryptophan, so it likely reflects a read error. The rearrangement uses TRBV29-1 and TRBJ2-6, with a possible D match to TRBD1 (5 bases). This CDR3 is 17 amino acids long. CDR1 is SQVTM and CDR2 is ANQGSEA in the germline V gene. The CDR3 nucleotides read TGCAGCGTTGGCTCAGGGCCGAGACGCTCTGGGGCTAACGTCCTGACTCTC. Translated: CSVGSGPRRSGANVLTL.

This clonotype was detected only a few times. The chain links TRBV2 to TRBJ2-3, with D possibly TRBD1 on 6 matching bases. Trimming pared 8 bases from V and 6 bases from J, leaving 12 bases between. The germline V gene has CDR1 SNHLY and CDR2 FYNNEI. This CDR3 is built from 12 residues. The CDR3 sequence: CASRRRGDTQYF. In DNA, the CDR3 is TGTGCCAGCCGACGCAGGGGTGATACGCAGTATTTT.

There are many counts of this clonotype. The chain links TRBV29-1 to TRBJ2-7; possibly TRBD1 for D (6 bases). Germline V lookup: CDR1 SQVTM, CDR2 ANQGSEA. The CDR3 has 13 amino acids. Trimming took off 7 bases at V and 4 bases at J, with 17 bases between the two ends. The CDR3 loop is CSGGQLSLYEQYF. The CDR3 DNA is TGCAGCGGTGGACAGCTCTCACTATACGAGCAGTACTTC.

This clonotype was observed many times. V is TRBV5-1 and J is TRBJ2-3; 9 bases align to TRBD2. V trimming: 0 bases; J trimming: 6 bases; junction bases outside the gene matches: 2. Germline V gene sequence: CDR1 SGHRS, CDR2 YFSETQ. There are 14 residues in the CDR3. The CDR3 loop is CASSLDSGGDTQYF. Written as DNA, the CDR3 is TGCGCCAGCAGCTTGGATAGCGGGGGTGATACGCAGTATTTT.

This clonotype was counted many times. This chain joins TRBV12-3 or TRBV12-4 and TRBJ1-2, with 7 positions matching TRBD1. With 6 bases clipped from V and 4 bases from J, the junction kept 11 bases outside the gene matches. The CDR3 sequence is 15 residues long. This CDR3 reads CASSHSWTGGYGYTF. The CDR3 coding sequence is TGTGCCAGCAGCCATAGCTGGACAGGCGGCTATGGCTACACCTTC.

This clonotype was counted at least ten times. V gene TRBV24-1 combines with J gene TRBJ2-1; 7 bases match TRBD2. Germline CDR1 reads KGHDR; CDR2 reads SFDVKD. This CDR3 region has 16 residues. After removal of 1 base from V and 3 bases from J, the junction contained 5 bases not matched to a gene. This CDR3 reads CATSDFAGAFYNEQFF. The CDR3 bases are TGTGCCACCAGTGATTTCGCGGGAGCCTTCTACAATGAGCAGTTCTTC.

The table lists this clonotype with a few counts. V and J are TRBV18 and TRBJ2-1, with unresolved D. Germline-derived CDR1 and CDR2 are KGHSH and LQKENI. V dropped 0 bases and J dropped 12 bases, with 21 bases sitting between them. The CDR3 contains 16 residues. The chain's CDR3 is CASSPPGPQTPDGQFF. CDR3 DNA sequence: TGTGCCAGCTCACCACCAGGACCCCAGACCCCCGATGGGCAGTTCTTC. The variable domain in full, with the rest retrieved from reference TRBV18 and TRBJ2-1, is NAGVMQNPRHLVRRRGQEARLRCSPMKGHSHVYWYRQLPEEGLKFMVYLQKENIIDESGMPKERFSAEFPKEGPSILRIQQVVRGDSAAYFCASSPPGPQTPDGQFFGPGTRLTVL.

This chain connects TRBV18 to TRBJ2-5; D assignment may be TRBD1 or TRBD2 (5 bases each). The length of the CDR3 is 15 residues. The V gene's germline CDR1 is KGHSH and CDR2 LQKENI. V was trimmed by 2 bases and J by 5 bases, leaving 15 bases between them. The CDR3 sequence: CASSPNPEGTETQYF. The CDR3 nucleotides read TGTGCCAGCTCACCAAATCCCGAGGGGACGGAGACCCAGTACTTC.

This clonotype was found many times. The chain employs TRBV18 and TRBJ2-7; D unclear. Trimming shortened V by 3 bases and J by 1 base, and 13 bases separated the two germline ends. CDR3 length equals 15 residues. Germline V gene data show CDR1 as KGHSH and CDR2 as LQKENI. The CDR3 spells CASSPMEGLSYEQYF. The CDR3 bases are TGTGCCAGCTCACCCATGGAAGGGTTGTCCTACGAGCAGTACTTC.

This clonotype has ten or more counts. The chain employs TRBV20-1 and TRBJ1-5; no clear D gene. V lost 5 bases, J lost 3 bases, and 17 bases lay in between. The CDR3 contains 15 residues. Germline-derived CDR1 and CDR2 are DFQATT and SNEGSKA (reference sequence). In DNA, the CDR3 is TGCAGTGCTCCCCCCAGAAGGCAGGACAATCAGCCCCAGCATTTT. Protein product: CSAPPRRQDNQPQHF.

This clonotype was counted ten times or more. This rearrangement joins TRBV20-1 to TRBJ2-3; unclear D gene. The CDR3 totals 14 residues. CDR1 and CDR2 from the germline V gene are DFQATT and SNEGSKA (reference sequence). V lost 0 bases and J lost 0, with 7 bases in between. For the CDR3, the DNA is TGCAGTGCTAGAGATCCCTCTAGCACAGATACGCAGTATTTT. Translated: CSARDPSSTDTQYF.

The CDR3 region has the DNA TGCAGCGCCGGACAGGCTGGCGGCTACACCTTC. Translating gives CSAGQAGGYTF. The chain uses TRBV29-1 and TRBJ1-2; 7 bases are shared with TRBD1. The germline V gene has CDR1 SQVTM and CDR2 ANQGSEA. The CDR3 has 11 amino acids. Trimming took 7 bases from V and 8 from J; bases not matched to a gene: 7.